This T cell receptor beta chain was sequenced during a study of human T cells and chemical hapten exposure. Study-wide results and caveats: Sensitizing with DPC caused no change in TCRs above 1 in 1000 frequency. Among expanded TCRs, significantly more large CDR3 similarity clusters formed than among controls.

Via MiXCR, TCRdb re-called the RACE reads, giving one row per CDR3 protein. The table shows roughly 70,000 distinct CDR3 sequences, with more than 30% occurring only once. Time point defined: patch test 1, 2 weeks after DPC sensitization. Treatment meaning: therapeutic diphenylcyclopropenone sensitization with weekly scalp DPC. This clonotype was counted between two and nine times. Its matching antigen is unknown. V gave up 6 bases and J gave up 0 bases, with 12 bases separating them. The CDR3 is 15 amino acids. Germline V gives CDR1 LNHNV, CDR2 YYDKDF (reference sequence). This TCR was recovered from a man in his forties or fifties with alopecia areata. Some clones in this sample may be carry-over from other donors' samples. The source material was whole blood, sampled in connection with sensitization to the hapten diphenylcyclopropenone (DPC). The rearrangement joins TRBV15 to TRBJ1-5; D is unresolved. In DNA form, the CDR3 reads TGTGCCACCAGGATCAGTGGGGTTAGCAATCAGCCCCAGCATTTT. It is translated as CATRISGVSNQPQHF.